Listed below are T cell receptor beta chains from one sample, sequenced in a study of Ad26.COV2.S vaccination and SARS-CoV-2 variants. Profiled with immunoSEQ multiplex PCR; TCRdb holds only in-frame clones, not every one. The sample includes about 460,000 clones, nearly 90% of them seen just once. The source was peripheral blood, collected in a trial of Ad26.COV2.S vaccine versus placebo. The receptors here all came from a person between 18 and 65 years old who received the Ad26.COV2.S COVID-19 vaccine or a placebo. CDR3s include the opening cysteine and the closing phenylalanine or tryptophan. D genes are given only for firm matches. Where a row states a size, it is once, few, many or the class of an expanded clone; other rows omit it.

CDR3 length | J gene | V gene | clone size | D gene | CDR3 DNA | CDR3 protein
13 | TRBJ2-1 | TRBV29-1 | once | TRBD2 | TGCAGCAGCGGACTAGGGCGAGTCGATGAGCAGTTCTTC | CSSGLGRVDEQFF
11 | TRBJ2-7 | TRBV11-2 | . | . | TGTGCCAGCAGCACCACCTACGAGCAGTACTTC | CASSTTYEQYF
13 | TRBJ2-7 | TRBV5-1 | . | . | TGCGCCAGCAGCTTGGTGGTGGACTACGAGCAGTACTTC | CASSLVVDYEQYF
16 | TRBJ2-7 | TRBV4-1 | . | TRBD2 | TGCGCCAGCAGCCAAGGACTAGCGGGAGGGAGCTACGAGCAGTACTTC | CASSQGLAGGSYEQYF
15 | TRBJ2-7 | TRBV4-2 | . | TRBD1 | TGTGCCAGCAGCCAAGAGGGCCAGGGGGCCTACGAGCAGTACTTC | CASSQEGQGAYEQYF
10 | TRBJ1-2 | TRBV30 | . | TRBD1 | TGTGCCTGGGGGGACAGCGGCTACACCTTC | CAWGDSGYTF
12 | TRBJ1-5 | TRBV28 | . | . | TGTGCCAGCAGTTTATTAACTGGGAATCGGCATTTT | CASSLLTGNRHF
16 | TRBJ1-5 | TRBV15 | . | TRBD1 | TGTGCCACCAGCAGACCCCCGGGACAGGGACTTCAGCCCCAGCATTTT | CATSRPPGQGLQPQHF
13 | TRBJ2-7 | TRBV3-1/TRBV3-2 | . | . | TGTGCCAGCAGCCGGGACTTGTACTACGAGCAGTACTTC | CASSRDLYYEQYF
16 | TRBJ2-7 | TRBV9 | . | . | TGTGCCAGCAGCCTGAGAGATGGAGAATCCCCCTACGAGCAGTACTTC | CASSLRDGESPYEQYF
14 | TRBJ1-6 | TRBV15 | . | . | TGTGCCACCAGCAGAGCAGTGCAGAATTCACCCCTCCACTTT | CATSRAVQNSPLHF
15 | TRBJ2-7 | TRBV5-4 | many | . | TGTGCCAGCAGCGCCGGGGGCAGGCGTCCCTACGAGCAGTACTTC | CASSAGGRRPYEQYF
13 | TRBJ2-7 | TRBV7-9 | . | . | TGTGCCAGCAGTCGCGGGACAACCTACGAGCAGTACTTC | CASSRGTTYEQYF
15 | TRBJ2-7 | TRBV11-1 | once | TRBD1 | TGTGCCAGCAGCTTCGGACAGGGACGCACCTACGAGCAGTACTTC | CASSFGQGRTYEQYF
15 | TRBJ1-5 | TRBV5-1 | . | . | TGCGCCAGCAGCTTGTATCCGGGGAGCTGGCAGCCCCAGCATTTT | CASSLYPGSWQPQHF
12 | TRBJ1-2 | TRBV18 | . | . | TGTGCCAGCTCACCAGGGCCGGATGGCTACACCTTC | CASSPGPDGYTF
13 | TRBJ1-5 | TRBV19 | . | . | TGTGCCAGTGCTATTCGGGGGGATCAGCCCCAGCATTTT | CASAIRGDQPQHF
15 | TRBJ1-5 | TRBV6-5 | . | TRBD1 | TGTGCCAGCAGTACAGGACAGGGCAGCAATCAGCCCCAGCATTTT | CASSTGQGSNQPQHF
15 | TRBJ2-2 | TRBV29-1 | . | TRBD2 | TGCAGCGTTGTACTGAGCGGGAGATCTACCGGGGAGCTGTTTTTT | CSVVLSGRSTGELFF
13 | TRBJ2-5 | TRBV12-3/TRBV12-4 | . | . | TGTGCCAGCAGTCCCCTGGGGAGGGAGACCCAGTACTTC | CASSPLGRETQYF
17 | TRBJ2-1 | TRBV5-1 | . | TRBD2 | TGCGCCAGCAGCTCGGGAGGGACTAGCGGGAGGGCCGGTGAGCAGTTCTTC | CASSSGGTSGRAGEQFF
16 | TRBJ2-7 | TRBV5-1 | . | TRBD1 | TGCGCCAGCAGCTTCGACAGGGGGCGGCCCTCCTACGAGCAGTACTTC | CASSFDRGRPSYEQYF
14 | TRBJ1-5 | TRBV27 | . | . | TGTGCCAGCAGTTCCTTGGACGGGGGTCAGCCCCAGCATTTT | CASSSLDGGQPQHF
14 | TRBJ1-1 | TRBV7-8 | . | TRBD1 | TGTGCCAGCAGCATCACAGGGGGCAACACTGAAGCTTTCTTT | CASSITGGNTEAFF
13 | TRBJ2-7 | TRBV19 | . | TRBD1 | TGTGCCAGCCAGGGGGCGCGGTCCTACGAGCAGTACTTC | CASQGARSYEQYF
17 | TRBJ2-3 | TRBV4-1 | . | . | TGCGCCAGCAGCCACCTCGGGCCCCACGAGAGCACAGATACGCAGTATTTT | CASSHLGPHESTDTQYF
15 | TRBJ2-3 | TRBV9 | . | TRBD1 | TGTGCCAGCACCACCGGGACAGTGAGCACAGATACGCAGTATTTT | CASTTGTVSTDTQYF
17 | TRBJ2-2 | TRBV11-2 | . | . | TGTGCCAGCAGCCCGGCTGGCTTCCGAACGAACACCGGGGAGCTGTTTTTT | CASSPAGFRTNTGELFF
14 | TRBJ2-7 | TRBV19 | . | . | TGTGCCAGTTCGGTGAAGACAGGTACCTACGAGCAGTACTTC | CASSVKTGTYEQYF
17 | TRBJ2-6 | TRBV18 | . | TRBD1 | TGTGCCAGCTCCCGGGGGACAGGAAGCTCTGGGGCCAACGTCCTGACTTTC | CASSRGTGSSGANVLTF
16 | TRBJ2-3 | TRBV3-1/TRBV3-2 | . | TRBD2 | TGTGCCAGCAGCCCGCGACTAGCGGGGGCCACAGATACGCAGTATTTT | CASSPRLAGATDTQYF
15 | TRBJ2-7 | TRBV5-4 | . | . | TGTGCCAGCAGCTTGGAAGCTAATGGGGCCTACGAGCAGTACTTC | CASSLEANGAYEQYF
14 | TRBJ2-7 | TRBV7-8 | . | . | TGTGCCAGCAGCTTTGGGGGCACCACCTACGAGCAGTACTTC | CASSFGGTTYEQYF
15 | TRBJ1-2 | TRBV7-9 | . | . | TGTGCCAGCCGCTTCACGCTTGGGTCCGACTATGGCTACACCTTC | CASRFTLGSDYGYTF
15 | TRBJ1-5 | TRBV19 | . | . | TGTGCCAGTAGTATGGTAGTGCGGCCGAATCAGCCCCAGCATTTT | CASSMVVRPNQPQHF
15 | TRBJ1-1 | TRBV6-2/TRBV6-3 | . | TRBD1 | TGTGCCAGCAGTTCGACAGGGGCCTGGAACACTGAAGCTTTCTTT | CASSSTGAWNTEAFF
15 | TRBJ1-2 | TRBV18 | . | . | TGTGCCAGCTCACCAACGGGGGACTCTAACTATGGCTACACCTTC | CASSPTGDSNYGYTF
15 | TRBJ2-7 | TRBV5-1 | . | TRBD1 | TGCGCCAGCCGTCTCCGGGACAGTAAACCCTACGAGCAGTACTTC | CASRLRDSKPYEQYF
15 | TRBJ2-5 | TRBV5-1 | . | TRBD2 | TGCGCCAGCAGCTTGGTGGGCAGGGAGGGAGTGACCCAGTACTTC | CASSLVGREGVTQYF
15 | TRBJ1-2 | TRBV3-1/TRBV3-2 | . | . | TGTGCCAGCAGCCAAGAAAGAAAAGTGGTGGAGGGCTACACCTTC | CASSQERKVVEGYTF
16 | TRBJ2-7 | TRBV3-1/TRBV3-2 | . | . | TGTGCCAGCAGCCTAAAGGTGGGGTACGGCTCGGCCGAGCAGTACTTC | CASSLKVGYGSAEQYF
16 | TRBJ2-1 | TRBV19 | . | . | TGTGCCAGTAGTATTTGGGGCGCTGGGTCCTACAATGAGCAGTTCTTC | CASSIWGAGSYNEQFF
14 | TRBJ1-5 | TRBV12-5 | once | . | TGTGCTAGTGGTTTTAGGCGTAGCAATCAGCCCCAGCATTTT | CASGFRRSNQPQHF
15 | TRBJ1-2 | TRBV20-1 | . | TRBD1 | TGCAGTGCTAGTGCGGACAGGGGGTTTGGGTATGGCTACACCTTC | CSASADRGFGYGYTF
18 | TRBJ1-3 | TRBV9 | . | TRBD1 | TGTGCCAGCAGCGTAGACTCCGGACAGGGGGCGTCTGGAAACACCATATATTTT | CASSVDSGQGASGNTIYF